The 20 T cell receptor beta chains presented below share a single source sample, sequenced in a study of T cells in Graves' hyperthyroidism and ophthalmopathy. Amplified regions were TCR beta CDR3 sequences from RNA transcripts. The HTBI primer set served for first-round RT-PCR of the TCR CDR3. MiXCR, run by TCRdb on the multiplex PCR reads, gives a single entry per CDR3 protein. The top ten clones hold about 18% of a sample with fewer than 500,000 distinct CDR3 sequences, about 14% of them seen once. Specimen: blood. Receptor source: a woman younger than 45 with Graves' ophthalmopathy.

Ten or more counts support this clonotype. The V and J genes are TRBV28 and TRBJ2-5; the D gene is possibly TRBD2 (7 bases). Trimming shortened V by 8 bases and J by 4 bases, and 14 bases separated the two germline ends. There are 13 residues in the CDR3. Germline CDR1 is MDHEN and CDR2 is SYDVKM. CDR3 nucleotide sequence: TGTGCCAGCGAGGGGGGGGGGAGAGAGACCCAGTACTTC. Its translation is CASEGGGRETQYF. The full variable domain, rest sourced from reference TRBV28 and TRBJ2-5, is DVKVTQSSRYLVKRTGEKVFLECVQDMDHENMFWYRQDPGLGLRLIYFSYDVKMKEKGDIPEGYSVSREKKERFSLILESASTNQTSMYLCASEGGGRETQYFGPGTRLLVL.

This clonotype has a count of ten or more. The V and J genes are TRBV30 and TRBJ2-6; TRBD1 is a possible D gene (5 bases). V was cut by 1 base and J by 0 bases, with 16 bases left in between. Looked up from germline, CDR1 is GTSNPN and CDR2 is SVGIG (reference sequence). The CDR3 is 18 residues long. CDR3 sequence (DNA): TGTGCCTGGAGTGGGCCCGACAGACTCCTCTCTGGGGCCAACGTCCTGACTTTC. Amino acids: CAWSGPDRLLSGANVLTF.

This clonotype was seen repeatedly, ten times or more. V and J are TRBV2 and TRBJ2-2; D remains ambiguous. V shed 3 bases and J shed 5 bases, with 4 bases lying between them. This CDR3 has 12 amino acids. The V gene's germline CDR1 is SNHLY and CDR2 FYNNEI. CDR3 sequence reads: CASSEETGELFF. The DNA for the CDR3 is TGTGCCAGCAGTGAGGAGACCGGGGAGCTGTTTTTT.

The table lists this clonotype with many counts. J is TRBJ2-1 and V is TRBV14, with 10 bases identical to TRBD2. CDR3 length equals 15 residues. V dropped 5 bases and J dropped 6; count of bases not matched to a gene: 7. Germline V gene lookup returns CDR1 SGHDN and CDR2 FVKESK. The CDR3 bases are TGTGCCAGCAGCTCACTAGCGGGGTTGGTCAATGAGCAGTTCTTC. This encodes CASSSLAGLVNEQFF. Based on the CDR3 plus reference TRBV14 and TRBJ2-1, the full variable domain is EAGVTQFPSHSVIEKGQTVTLRCDPISGHDNLYWYRRVMGKEIKFLLHFVKESKQDESGMPNNRFLAERTGGTYSTLKVQPAELEDSGVYFCASSSLAGLVNEQFFGPGTRLTVL.

There are a few counts of this clonotype. V gene TRBV27 combines with J gene TRBJ1-4; D is undetermined. Germline loops: CDR1 MNHEY, CDR2 SMNVEV (reference sequence). V lost 5 bases, J lost 8 bases, and 18 bases lay in between. CDR3 length equals 15 residues. CDR3 in DNA: TGTGCCAGCAGTACAACCGGACTTAGAAGGGAAAAACTGTTTTTT. Protein sequence: CASSTTGLRREKLFF.

This clonotype was seen at least ten times. The rearrangement links TRBV20-1 to TRBJ1-2, with TRBD1 matching over 7 bases. J was trimmed by 1 base and V by 6 bases; bases with no gene match: 17. The CDR3 runs 17 residues. From germline, CDR1 is DFQATT and CDR2 SNEGSKA (reference sequence). The CDR3 coding sequence is TGCAGTGCAACCGACCCCCAGGGGGGACCGATTAACTATGGCTACACCTTC. This gives the protein CSATDPQGGPINYGYTF.

The V gene is TRBV7-2, the J gene TRBJ1-2; D gene unclear. The CDR3 extends over 14 amino acids. CDR1 is SGHTA, CDR2 FQGNSA, per germline. Trimming removed 2 bases from V and 4 bases from J, with 11 bases in between. The DNA for the CDR3 is TGTGCCAGCAGCTTATCCGTGGCAAGCTATGGCTACACCTTC. Protein sequence: CASSLSVASYGYTF.

This clonotype has at least ten counts. The rearrangement links TRBV11-2 to TRBJ2-2; unclear D gene. In germline, CDR1 is SGHAT, CDR2 FQNNGV. The CDR3 consists of 16 residues. V was shortened by 5 bases and J by 0 bases, with 13 bases between the two germline ends. CDR3 loop: CASSPTLHTNTGELFF. CDR3 in DNA: TGTGCCAGCAGCCCAACGCTACACACGAACACCGGGGAGCTGTTTTTT.

The chain employs TRBV19 and TRBJ1-3; D gene uncertain. The CDR3 runs to 15 residues. Trimming cost V 6 bases and J 1 base, with 13 bases left between them. The germline V gene has CDR1 LNHDA and CDR2 SQIVND (reference sequence). In nucleotides, the CDR3 is TGTGCCAGTAGGCCCATACCGAAATCTGGAAACACCATATATTTT. Amino acids: CASRPIPKSGNTIYF.

This clonotype came up a few times. A much larger clone lies one base from this, so it may be a read error. The chain recombines TRBV5-1 with TRBJ1-6; TRBD1 matches 9 bases. Germline V gives CDR1 SGHRS, CDR2 YFSETQ. The CDR3 is made up of 15 amino acids. Here the CDR3 reads CSSSSNRGPNSPLHF. The CDR3 DNA is TGCTCCAGCAGCAGTAACAGGGGGCCCAATTCACCCCTCCACTTT.

In its sample, this clonotype was seen many times. The V and J genes are TRBV27 and TRBJ1-6; the D is unclear. Trimming cost V 4 bases and J 3 bases, with 7 bases left between them. The CDR3 spans 14 residues. CDR1 MNHEY and CDR2 SMNVEV come from the germline V gene (reference sequence). For the CDR3, the DNA is TGTGCCAGCAGTTCTGGGATCTATAATTCACCCCTCCACTTT. It codes for CASSSGIYNSPLHF.

Notes on this clonotype: One end of the junction does not line up with germline, which may come from a read error. The chain combines TRBV27 with TRBJ2-7; D call uncertain. Per germline, CDR1 MNHEY and CDR2 SMNVEV (reference sequence). The CDR3 is made up of 12 amino acids. The CDR3 spells CASSFGRSEEYF. The CDR3 DNA sequence: TGTGCCAGCAGTTTCGGGCGCTCCGAGGAGTACTTC.

This clonotype was seen many times. V gene TRBV3-1 combines with J gene TRBJ2-5; the D gene is possibly TRBD1 (5 bases). V dropped 7 bases and J dropped 4 bases, with 19 bases sitting between them. The CDR3 totals 15 residues. Germline loops: CDR1 LGHDT, CDR2 YNNKEL (reference sequence). CDR3 sequence reads: CASTARPDSSETQYF. The CDR3 DNA is TGTGCCAGCACCGCCAGGCCTGACAGTTCAGAGACCCAGTACTTC.

The chain has TRBV5-1 and TRBJ2-1, with D possibly matching TRBD1 (8 bases). This CDR3 has 15 amino acids. Trimming cost V 5 bases and J 4 bases, with 16 bases left between them. The germline CDR1 and CDR2 sequences are SGHRS and YFSETQ. The CDR3 sequence: CASSHGQGLYNEQFF. The DNA for the CDR3 is TGCGCCAGCAGTCATGGACAGGGACTATACAATGAGCAGTTCTTC.

This clonotype has ten or more counts. For the CDR3, the DNA is TGTGCCAGCAGGGAGGACAGGGGGCTGAACACTGAAGCTTTCTTT. This gives the protein CASREDRGLNTEAFF. V is TRBV28 and J is TRBJ1-1; 11 nucleotides line up with TRBD1. The CDR3 runs 15 residues. V shed 6 bases and J 0 bases; nucleotides not matched to a gene: 3. CDR1 MDHEN and CDR2 SYDVKM come from the germline V gene.

This clonotype came up a few times. The rearrangement joins TRBV20-1 to TRBJ2-3; 9 bases are a match to TRBD2. Germline CDR1 is DFQATT and CDR2 is SNEGSKA (reference sequence). The CDR3 covers 14 residues. The ends lost 2 bases at V and 2 bases at J; junction bases unmatched: 2. CDR3 nucleotides: TGCAGTGCTAGACTAGCGGGGATCACAGATACGCAGTATTTT. Its translation: CSARLAGITDTQYF.

Many counts were recorded for this clonotype. V and J are TRBV5-6 and TRBJ2-3; TRBD2 matches at 10 bases. The germline gives CDR1 SGHDT, CDR2 YYEEEE. The CDR3 covers 14 residues. V shed 7 bases and J 4 bases; nucleotides not matched to a gene: 6. The CDR3 DNA reads as TGTGCCAGCGCTTCTAGCGGGGGAGCAGATACGCAGTATTTT. Translated, it gives CASASSGGADTQYF.

This clonotype was seen ten or more times. The chain combines TRBV15 with TRBJ2-7, with 7 bases lining up with TRBD1. Germline V gives CDR1 LNHNV, CDR2 YYDKDF (reference sequence). The CDR3 is made up of 20 amino acids. V dropped 5 bases and J dropped 6; count of bases not matched to a gene: 28. As DNA, the CDR3 is TGTGCCACCAGCCCCACAGGGGTAATCCTCTTCGGTAGGTTAGTTGGCGAGCAGTACTTC. Its translation is CATSPTGVILFGRLVGEQYF. The full variable domain, with the rest looked up from reference TRBV15 and TRBJ2-7, is DAMVIQNPRYQVTQFGKPVTLSCSQTLNHNVMYWYQQKSSQAPKLLFHYYDKDFNNEADTPDNFQSRRPNTSFCFLDIRSPGLGDTAMYLCATSPTGVILFGRLVGEQYFGPGTRLTVT.

This clonotype was counted ten times or more. This chain joins TRBV28 and TRBJ1-4; D call uncertain. Trimming took 4 bases from V and 5 from J, leaving 2 bases between them. Per the germline V gene, CDR1 is MDHEN and CDR2 is SYDVKM. This CDR3 has 11 residues. This CDR3 reads CASSWNEKLFF. As DNA, the CDR3 is TGTGCCAGCAGTTGGAATGAAAAACTGTTTTTT.

In this sample, this clonotype turned up a few times. V usage is TRBV19 and J usage is TRBJ2-7; 8 nucleotides line up with TRBD1. The CDR3 extends over 12 amino acids. Trimming at V came to 6 bases and at J to 4 bases, leaving 2 bases not matched to a gene. Per the germline V gene, CDR1 is LNHDA and CDR2 is SQIVND (reference sequence). The CDR3 sequence: CASRDREYEQYF. The CDR3 nucleotides read TGTGCCAGTAGGGACAGGGAGTACGAGCAGTACTTC. Full variable domain (remainder filled in from reference TRBV19 and TRBJ2-7): DGGITQSPKYLFRKEGQNVTLSCEQNLNHDAMYWYRQDPGQGLRLIYYSQIVNDFQKGDIAEGYSVSREKKESFPLTVTSAQKNPTAFYLCASRDREYEQYFGPGTRLTVT.